This TCR beta chain derives from a study of blood T cell repertoires in COVID-19. TCRdb keeps only in-frame clones here, not all; method: immunoSEQ multiplex PCR. Of around 250,000 clones in the sample, 86% are singletons; the top ten hold roughly 12%. This CDR3 region has 14 residues. Germline V gene sequence: CDR1 LGHDT, CDR2 YNNKEL (reference sequence). Trimming removed 8 bases at V and 0 bases at J, with 8 bases between. The clonotype comes from a man older than 75 with acute or convalescent COVID-19. Input material: peripheral blood. The chain combines TRBV3-1 (or the pseudogene TRBV3-2) with TRBJ1-6; D ambiguous. CDR3: CASAMSSYNSPLHF. DNA of the CDR3: TGTGCCAGCGCCATGAGCTCCTATAATTCACCCCTCCACTTT.